The clone carrying this TCR beta chain appeared a few times. Its antigen is as yet unknown. All of the isolated RNA was reverse transcribed, so expressed TCRB transcripts were sequenced. Using immunoSEQ multiplex PCR, the repertoire was profiled, and TCRdb retains in-frame clones only, with some absent. The table includes a few hundred thousand clones, over 11% detected once. This CDR3 has 15 residues. The J segment lost 1 base and the V segment lost 2 bases, leaving 2 bases of the junction unmatched. CDR1 and CDR2 (germline): MGHDK, SYGVNS. These data originate in a study of beta chain features in type 1 diabetes. For the study at large: All of the samples together had 107,917,701 sorted cells examined.

Findings and caveats of the study: A pattern of fewer insertions and more deletions at VDJ junctions was seen in type 1 diabetes patients. Moderate but significant shortening of TCRB CDR3s was recorded in all four CD4+ subsets from Type 1 diabetes patients.

The chain carries TRBV25-1 and TRBJ2-4; 7 bases map to TRBD1. Sequencing used naive CD4+ T cells from blood. This TCR was sampled from a young man with type 1 diabetes. The CDR3: CASSEQGDAKNIQYF. As DNA, the CDR3 is TGTGCCAGCAGTGAACAGGGGGACGCCAAAAACATTCAGTACTTC. Using reference TRBV25-1 and TRBJ2-4 for the parts outside the CDR3, the full variable domain is EADIYQTPRYLVIGTGKKITLECSQTMGHDKMYWYQQDPGMELHLIHYSYGVNSTEKGDLSSESTVSRIRTEHFPLTLESARPSHTSQYLCASSEQGDAKNIQYFGAGTRLSVL.